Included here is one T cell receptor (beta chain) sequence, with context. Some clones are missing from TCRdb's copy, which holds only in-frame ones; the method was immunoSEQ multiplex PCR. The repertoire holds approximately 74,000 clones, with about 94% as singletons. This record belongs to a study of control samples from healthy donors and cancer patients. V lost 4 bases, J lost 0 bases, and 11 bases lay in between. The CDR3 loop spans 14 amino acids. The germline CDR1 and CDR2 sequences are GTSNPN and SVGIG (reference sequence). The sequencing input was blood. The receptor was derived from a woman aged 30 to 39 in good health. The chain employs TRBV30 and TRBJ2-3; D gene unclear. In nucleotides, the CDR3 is TGTGCCTGGAATGTAGGGCGTAGCACAGATACGCAGTATTTT. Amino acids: CAWNVGRSTDTQYF.